The next 2 T cell receptor beta chains were all read from a single sample in a study of CD8+ T cells in alopecia areata. Treatment given: oral pan-JAK inhibitor, 5-10 mg twice daily. Once RNA had been extracted, it was reverse transcribed into cDNA to act as the sequencing template. This table comes from immunoSEQ multiplex PCR, and its TCRdb copy is limited to in-frame clones, with some not included. The data contain about 210,000 clones, roughly 40% of them seen just once; the ten biggest clones take up about 2.6%. Specimen: CD4+ T cells sorted from blood, collected at approximately week 36, from a patient treated with tofacitinib. The receptor source for this set is a human donor with alopecia areata.

The V call is TRBV2, the J call TRBJ2-5; the D gene is possibly TRBD1 (6 bases). CDR1 is SNHLY and CDR2 is FYNNEI in the germline V gene. V was pared by 5 bases and J by 2 bases, with 12 bases between. This CDR3 region has 14 residues. CDR3 DNA sequence: TGTGCCAGCAGTCCGGACAGACAGCAAGAGACCCAGTACTTC. This gives the protein CASSPDRQQETQYF.

V and J are TRBV19 and TRBJ2-5; D is unclear. Germline lookup yields CDR1 LNHDA and CDR2 SQIVND (reference sequence). Trimming removed 9 bases from V and 3 bases from J, with 8 bases in between. CDR3 length: 11 residues. The CDR3, as DNA: TGTGCCAGCCAAGAAGAAGAGACCCAGTACTTC. Translating gives CASQEEETQYF. Complete variable domain (other parts from reference TRBV19 and TRBJ2-5): DGGITQSPKYLFRKEGQNVTLSCEQNLNHDAMYWYRQDPGQGLRLIYYSQIVNDFQKGDIAEGYSVSREKKESFPLTVTSAQKNPTAFYLCASQEEETQYFGPGTRLLVL.